Presented here are 27 T cell receptor beta chains from one specimen sequenced in a study of OX40 agonist ivuxolimab in advanced cancers. TCRdb's table, derived via immunoSEQ multiplex PCR, lists solely in-frame clones and lacks some. Of tens of thousands of clones in the sample, about four fifths are singletons; the top ten hold approximately 2.3%. The source was CD4+ or CD8+ T cells sorted from blood, collected in a trial of the OX40 agonist ivuxolimab. Source of these receptors: an adult with an advanced solid tumor such as melanoma, head and neck, liver or kidney cancer.

This clone was picked up a small number of times. V and J are TRBV4-3 and TRBJ2-1, with TRBD1 matching 10 bases. CDR1 LGHNA and CDR2 YSLEER come from the germline V gene. The CDR3 extends over 14 amino acids. J was trimmed by 6 bases and V by 4 bases; bases with no gene match: 3. The CDR3 sequence: CASSRDRGSNEQFF. The DNA of the CDR3 is TGCGCCAGCAGCCGGGACAGGGGATCCAATGAGCAGTTCTTC.

A few counts support this clone. V and J are TRBV27 and TRBJ2-5; 13 bases are shared with TRBD2. Trimming at V came to 4 bases and at J to 3 bases, leaving 2 bases not matched to a gene. CDR3 length: 15 amino acids. Germline lookup yields CDR1 MNHEY and CDR2 SMNVEV (reference sequence). In nucleotides, the CDR3 is TGTGCCAGCAGTTCCGGACTAGCGGGAGAAGAGACCCAGTACTTC. Translating gives CASSSGLAGEETQYF.

The chain employs TRBV30 and TRBJ1-6; D unresolved. CDR1 GTSNPN and CDR2 SVGIG come from the germline V gene (reference sequence). V lost 0 bases to trimming and J lost 4 bases, with 16 bases between them. This CDR3 is built from 17 residues. CDR3 protein: CAWSVGLGTVYNSPLHF. Written as DNA, the CDR3 is TGTGCCTGGAGTGTCGGTCTCGGCACAGTGTATAATTCACCCCTCCACTTT. Full variable domain (outside the CDR3, taken from reference TRBV30 and TRBJ1-6): SQTIHQWPATLVQPVGSPLSLECTVEGTSNPNLYWYRQAAGRGLQLLFYSVGIGQISSEVPQNLSASRPQDRQFILSSKKLLLSDSGFYLCAWSVGLGTVYNSPLHFGNGTRLTVT.

This clone has a handful of counts. This chain connects TRBV4-1 to TRBJ2-7, with D perhaps assigned TRBD1 or TRBD2 (6 bases each). CDR3 size: 18 residues. Germline V gene lookup returns CDR1 MGHRA and CDR2 YSYEKL. The V end was cut by 2 bases, the J end by 0 bases, with 20 bases between. CDR3 nucleotides: TGCGCCAGCAGCCAAAGGGTGGGTCGAGGGGGGAGCTCCTACGAGCAGTACTTC. Translating it yields CASSQRVGRGGSSYEQYF.

This chain uses TRBV25-1 with TRBJ2-3; D not resolved. V shed 1 base and J shed 6 bases, with 14 bases lying between them. This CDR3 comprises 15 residues. Germline assignment: CDR1 MGHDK and CDR2 SYGVNS. CDR3 coding DNA: TGTGCCAGCAGTGAATCCTACTGGGGAAGGGATACGCAGTATTTT. It is translated as CASSESYWGRDTQYF.

The chain employs TRBV19 and TRBJ2-4, with D maybe TRBD2 (6 bases). Germline V gene sequence: CDR1 LNHDA, CDR2 SQIVND (reference sequence). The ends were cut back, 3 bases at V and 0 bases at J, with 12 bases in the middle. This CDR3 region has 16 residues. In DNA, the CDR3 is TGTGCCAGTAGTATCATGGGGGGTACAGCCAAAAACATTCAGTACTTC. Protein product: CASSIMGGTAKNIQYF.

The chain uses TRBV27 and TRBJ1-2; 12 nucleotides line up with TRBD1. Trimming removed 6 bases from V and 0 bases from J; junction bases left unmatched: 14. The germline gives CDR1 MNHEY, CDR2 SMNVEV (reference sequence). The CDR3 extends over 19 amino acids. CDR3 DNA sequence: TGTGCCAGCAGCCTAAAACCCGGGACAGGGGGCCATTCTAACTATGGCTACACCTTC. Encoded protein: CASSLKPGTGGHSNYGYTF.

The J gene is TRBJ2-2, the V gene TRBV30, with a tentative D call TRBD2 (5 bases). CDR3 length: 14 residues. CDR1 is GTSNPN, CDR2 SVGIG, per germline (reference sequence). V gave up 1 base and J gave up 0 bases, with 6 bases separating them. The CDR3 bases are TGTGCCTGGAGTGGGACTGCGAACACCGGGGAGCTGTTTTTT. Its translation is CAWSGTANTGELFF.

CDR3 nucleotide sequence: TGTGCCAGCACCAGGAACAATGAGCAGTTCTTC. Translation: CASTRNNEQFF. The rearrangement links TRBV28 to TRBJ2-1, with D unresolved. Germline CDR1 MDHEN, CDR2 SYDVKM. V was cut by 7 bases and J by 5 bases, with 6 bases left in between. There are 11 residues in the CDR3.

The table lists this clone with a count of one. This chain connects TRBV18 to TRBJ1-2, with no clear D. V lost 0 bases, J lost 4 bases, and 12 bases lay in between. The CDR3 has 15 amino acids. Germline loops: CDR1 KGHSH, CDR2 LQKENI. CDR3 coding DNA: TGTGCCAGCTCACCACCCGGCGATTCTGGCTATGGCTACACCTTC. Amino acid sequence: CASSPPGDSGYGYTF.

This chain links TRBV9 with TRBJ2-2; 8 nucleotides match TRBD2. V lost 1 base to trimming and J lost 2 bases; unmatched junction nucleotides: 7. Germline values: CDR1 SGDLS, CDR2 YYNGEE. The CDR3 spans 17 residues. The CDR3 DNA reads as TGTGCCAGCAGCGTAAACCCAGCGGGAGCCAACACCGGGGAGCTGTTTTTT. Protein sequence: CASSVNPAGANTGELFF.

This clone was seen only a few times. This chain links TRBV19 with TRBJ2-2; possible D gene TRBD2, 7 bases. This CDR3 contains 17 residues. Germline V gene data show CDR1 as LNHDA and CDR2 as SQIVND (reference sequence). Trimming took 2 bases from V and 5 from J, leaving 18 bases between them. The DNA of the CDR3 is TGTGCCAGTAGTATACTAGGTCGGGGGGCTGGAACCGGGGAGCTGTTTTTT. This codes for CASSILGRGAGTGELFF.

V gene TRBV11-2 combines with J gene TRBJ1-2; D gene ambiguous. This CDR3 spans 13 amino acids. Trimming removed 0 bases at V and 8 bases at J, with 10 bases between. CDR1 is SGHAT, CDR2 FQNNGV, per germline. CDR3 sequence: CASSLDASGGYTF. CDR3 DNA sequence: TGTGCCAGCAGCTTAGATGCGTCGGGGGGCTACACCTTC.

In this sample, this clone turned up once. The chain joins TRBV7-2 to TRBJ2-7, with 10 bases lining up with TRBD1. CDR3 length equals 16 residues. Germline V CDR1 and CDR2: SGHTA, FQGNSA. After removal of 6 bases from V and 6 bases from J, the junction contained 14 bases not matched to a gene. CDR3 coding DNA: TGTGCCAGCAGTCAAACTCCGGGACAGGGGATCAGCGAGCAGTACTTC. Translating it yields CASSQTPGQGISEQYF. The full variable domain, in which reference TRBV7-2 and TRBJ2-7 provide the parts outside the CDR3, is GAGVSQSPSNKVTEKGKDVELRCDPISGHTALYWYRQSLGQGLEFLIYFQGNSAPDKSGLPSDRFSAERTGGSVSTLTIQRTQQEDSAVYLCASSQTPGQGISEQYFGPGTRLTVT.

The genes are TRBV4-3 and TRBJ1-2; D not resolved. V was trimmed by 3 bases and J by 2 bases, leaving 13 bases between them. This CDR3 has 15 residues. Germline CDR1 reads LGHNA; CDR2 reads YSLEER. The DNA for the CDR3 is TGCGCCAGCAGCCAGGAAAGTTTGACGAACTATGGCTACACCTTC. This encodes CASSQESLTNYGYTF.

The J gene is TRBJ2-2, the V gene TRBV29-1; tentatively, D is TRBD1 (5 bases). The CDR3 has 13 residues. The germline V gene encodes CDR1 SQVTM and CDR2 ANQGSEA. V was pared by 3 bases and J by 5 bases, with 10 bases between. The CDR3 loop is CSVDVRGTGELFF. The CDR3 nucleotides read TGCAGCGTTGACGTAAGGGGAACCGGGGAGCTGTTTTTT.

This chain joins TRBV27 and TRBJ2-1, with TRBD2 as a possible D gene (5 bases). Germline assignment: CDR1 MNHEY and CDR2 SMNVEV (reference sequence). The CDR3 covers 15 residues. V was shortened by 6 bases and J by 7 bases, with 19 bases between the two germline ends. DNA of the CDR3: TGTGCCAGCAGCCCTAGGAGGTGGCCGAGGAATGAGCAGTTCTTC. Translating it yields CASSPRRWPRNEQFF.

The chain is built from TRBV7-6 and TRBJ1-1; D remains unclear. The CDR3 runs to 13 residues. The V gene lost 3 bases and the J gene lost 8 bases, with 13 bases spanning the gap. The germline V gene encodes CDR1 SGHVS and CDR2 FNYEAQ. The CDR3 spells CASSFPGNREAFF. In DNA, the CDR3 is TGTGCCAGCAGCTTTCCCGGTAACAGAGAAGCTTTCTTT.

The chain recombines TRBV6-5 with TRBJ2-7; perhaps TRBD1 as D (7 bases). V lost 5 bases and J 2 bases, leaving 16 bases between the germline ends. CDR3 length: 15 amino acids. CDR1 is MNHEY and CDR2 is SVGAGI in the germline V gene. This CDR3 reads CASSGGTAYPYEQYF. CDR3 nucleotide sequence: TGTGCCAGCAGTGGGGGGACAGCGTATCCCTACGAGCAGTACTTC.

In the case of this clone: The same CDR3 also results from other DNA sequences found in this sample. This chain joins TRBV5-1 and TRBJ1-6; D unclear. Germline CDR1 is SGHRS and CDR2 is YFSETQ. This CDR3 spans 14 amino acids. V lost 0 bases, J lost 7 bases, and 8 bases lay in between. For the CDR3, the DNA is TGCGCCAGCAGCTTGGTTGGAGAAAATTCACCCCTCCACTTT. Residues: CASSLVGENSPLHF.

V is TRBV27 and J is TRBJ1-1; 8 bases align to TRBD1. The V gene end was trimmed by 6 bases and the J gene end by 4 bases; junction bases not matched to a gene: 4. Per the germline V gene, CDR1 is MNHEY and CDR2 is SMNVEV (reference sequence). The CDR3 totals 13 residues. CDR3 residues: CASSLQGGTEAFF. The CDR3, as DNA: TGTGCCAGCAGCTTACAGGGGGGCACTGAAGCTTTCTTT.

The chain carries TRBV29-1 and TRBJ2-1; tentative D call: TRBD2 (7 bases). Trimming removed 3 bases from V and 0 bases from J, with 15 bases in between. Germline CDR1 is SQVTM and CDR2 is ANQGSEA. CDR3 length: 16 residues. The chain's CDR3 is CSVDREGGGSYNEQFF. CDR3 sequence (DNA): TGCAGCGTTGATAGGGAAGGGGGGGGCTCCTACAATGAGCAGTTCTTC.

This clone was seen a single time. J is TRBJ2-5 and V is TRBV19; D possibly corresponds to TRBD1 (6 bases). This CDR3 region has 16 residues. Germline V gives CDR1 LNHDA, CDR2 SQIVND (reference sequence). V lost 4 bases to trimming and J lost 2 bases, with 17 bases between them. The CDR3 DNA follows: TGTGCCAGTAGTACCACAGGGTTGCCCCCTCAAGAGACCCAGTACTTC. Protein sequence: CASSTTGLPPQETQYF.

This clone was recorded once. This chain joins TRBV9 and TRBJ1-1; no clear D. V lost 4 bases and J 0 bases, leaving 10 bases between the germline ends. This CDR3 contains 14 residues. Germline V lookup: CDR1 SGDLS, CDR2 YYNGEE. The CDR3 region has the DNA TGTGCCAGCAGCCCCTCGACTATGAACACTGAAGCTTTCTTT. This encodes CASSPSTMNTEAFF.

V is TRBV30 and J is TRBJ1-2; no firm D call. This CDR3 has 13 residues. The germline CDR1 and CDR2 sequences are GTSNPN and SVGIG (reference sequence). V lost 2 bases and J lost 8, with 15 bases in between. The DNA of the CDR3 is TGTGCCTGGAGTACGACGGATTTGAGAGGCTACACCTTC. Translating it yields CAWSTTDLRGYTF.

In this sample, this clone turned up a few times. CDR3 protein: CASRKTGGWDTEAFF. The DNA for the CDR3 is TGTGCCAGCAGGAAGACAGGGGGCTGGGACACTGAAGCTTTCTTT. The chain employs TRBV6-5 and TRBJ1-1, with 10 positions matching TRBD1. The junction had 7 bases not matched to a gene; V was cut back by 6 bases and J by 3 bases. The CDR3 is made up of 15 amino acids. Germline V gene data show CDR1 as MNHEY and CDR2 as SVGAGI.

J is TRBJ2-2 and V is TRBV9; D not certain. This CDR3 has 16 residues. V lost 0 bases to trimming and J lost 3 bases, with 12 bases between them. In germline, CDR1 is SGDLS, CDR2 YYNGEE. CDR3 sequence reads: CASSVGAADHTGELFF. The CDR3 DNA reads as TGTGCCAGCAGCGTAGGGGCGGCGGACCACACCGGGGAGCTGTTTTTT.